What follows describes a single T cell receptor (beta chain). This sample was taken from a study of blood T cell repertoires in COVID-19. Across the study: From T cells, B-cell-depleted T cells, or PBMCs came the material, which was cDNA or gDNA.

Methods used by the authors: Amplification with reference gene primers provided the estimates of nucleated cell counts. Clones were read by immunoSEQ multiplex PCR, and TCRdb kept only the in-frame ones, dropping some. V, J and clone size are taken as reported in that table, and D and trimming were inferred from the DNA itself. The sample yields fewer than 120,000 clones, less than 75% seen once. Germline CDR1 SGHTA, CDR2 FQGNSA. Between the trimmed V and J ends, which lost 4 bases and 1 base, there was a span of 7 bases. The CDR3 consists of 13 residues. The chain recombines TRBV7-2 with TRBJ1-1; D not resolved. Specimen: peripheral blood. The source is a woman aged 60-70 years with acute or convalescent COVID-19. CDR3 nucleotides: TGTGCCAGCAGCTACACATGGAACACTGAAGCTTTCTTT. Its protein is CASSYTWNTEAFF.